These 10 T cell receptor beta chains came from one sample sequenced in a study of identical twins. TCRdb analysed the 5' RACE reads with MiXCR anew, one entry per CDR3 protein. The data hold some 320,000 distinct CDR3 sequences, with over 9% observed a single time. These same records also appear under a second study, on yellow fever vaccine responses in identical twins.

The sequenced sample consisted of CD8+ T cells sorted from blood. The origin of the receptors is a woman aged 18-30 years in good health.

The chain carries TRBV11-2 and TRBJ2-3; 8 nucleotides align to TRBD2. In germline, CDR1 is SGHAT, CDR2 FQNNGV. V was clipped by 1 base and J by 5 bases; unmatched bases: 5. The CDR3 is 15 amino acids. DNA of the CDR3: TGTGCCAGCAGCTTAGCAACCGGGAGGGGAGATACGCAGTATTTT. Translation: CASSLATGRGDTQYF.

The chain carries TRBV9 and TRBJ2-7; D might be TRBD2 (6 bases). In germline, CDR1 is SGDLS, CDR2 YYNGEE. Trimming pared 0 bases from V and 1 base from J, leaving 11 bases between. This CDR3 is built from 15 residues. The CDR3, as DNA: TGTGCCAGCAGCGTAGAGTTGGGGGGTTCCTACGAGCAGTACGTC. Encoded protein: CASSVELGGSYEQYV.

This clonotype was observed once. The chain joins TRBV9 to TRBJ2-7; D not certain. This CDR3 has 14 amino acids. The germline V gene encodes CDR1 SGDLS and CDR2 YYNGEE. Trimming pared 0 bases from V and 0 bases from J, leaving 7 bases between. This CDR3 is CASSVGMASYEQYF. The CDR3, as DNA: TGTGCCAGCAGCGTAGGTATGGCCTCCTACGAGCAGTACTTC.

The chain joins TRBV20-1 to TRBJ2-1; the match to TRBD1 covers 10 bases. The CDR3 contains 13 residues. Germline V gene data show CDR1 as DFQATT and CDR2 as SNEGSKA (reference sequence). The CDR3 DNA is TGCAGGGGGGGGACAGGGGTATACAATGAGCAGTTCTTC. Protein sequence: CRGGTGVYNEQFF.

This clonotype was counted a few times. J is TRBJ2-7 and V is TRBV28; D not certain. Germline values: CDR1 MDHEN, CDR2 SYDVKM. V was shortened by 8 bases and J by 2 bases, with 16 bases between the two germline ends. The CDR3 loop spans 14 amino acids. CDR3 nucleotides: TGTGCCAGCGCGTTCCAGACGGCGACCTACGAGCAGTACTTC. This encodes CASAFQTATYEQYF. Full variable domain (rest looked up from reference TRBV28 and TRBJ2-7): DVKVTQSSRYLVKRTGEKVFLECVQDMDHENMFWYRQDPGLGLRLIYFSYDVKMKEKGDIPEGYSVSREKKERFSLILESASTNQTSMYLCASAFQTATYEQYFGPGTRLTVT.

This clonotype showed up just a few times. The rearrangement joins TRBV29-1 to TRBJ2-2; no clear D. The CDR3 extends over 12 amino acids. The ends were cut back, 7 bases at V and 4 bases at J, with 10 bases in the middle. Germline V lookup: CDR1 SQVTM, CDR2 ANQGSEA. Here the CDR3 DNA reads TGCAGCGCCTTGGATTCCACCGGGGAGCTGTTTTTT. Its protein product is CSALDSTGELFF.

The V call is TRBV6-5, the J call TRBJ2-1; TRBD2 might be the D (6 bases). V lost 0 bases, J lost 2 bases, and 14 bases lay in between. The CDR3 sequence is 17 residues long. Looked up from germline, CDR1 is MNHEY and CDR2 is SVGAGI. This CDR3 reads CASSYSEGTGPYNEQFF. DNA of the CDR3: TGTGCCAGCAGTTACTCGGAGGGGACCGGGCCCTACAATGAGCAGTTCTTC.

The rearrangement uses TRBV11-2 and TRBJ2-7; 8 nucleotides align to TRBD2. The germline CDR1 and CDR2 sequences are SGHAT and FQNNGV. With V trimmed by 4 bases and J by 6 bases, 8 bases remained unmatched. The CDR3 runs 14 residues. The CDR3 nucleotides are TGTGCCAGCAGCTCCCCCGTTAGCGGGACCGAGCAGTACTTC. This sequence encodes CASSSPVSGTEQYF.

The rearrangement links TRBV12-5 to TRBJ2-1, with 7 bases that match TRBD2. The ends lost 0 bases at V and 5 bases at J; junction bases unmatched: 16. Germline assignment: CDR1 LGHNT and CDR2 FRNRAP. The CDR3 has 19 amino acids. CDR3 in amino acids: CASGLVVSGKFKKNNEQFF. CDR3 DNA: TGTGCTAGTGGTTTGGTGGTGAGCGGGAAGTTTAAGAAGAACAATGAGCAGTTCTTC.

The rearrangement links TRBV29-1 to TRBJ2-5; 13 bases align to TRBD2. CDR1 and CDR2 from the germline V gene are SQVTM and ANQGSEA. This CDR3 contains 19 residues. J was trimmed by 8 bases and V by 3 bases; bases with no gene match: 21. Written as DNA, the CDR3 is TGCAGCGTTGACGGAAGCGGACTAGCGGGGGTTCTAATCGAGAGAACCCAGTACTTC. It translates to CSVDGSGLAGVLIERTQYF.